This record covers a single T cell receptor beta chain. Its matching antigen is unknown. Germline-derived CDR1 and CDR2 are LNHDA and SQIVND (reference sequence). V shed 3 bases and J shed 8 bases, with 26 bases lying between them. The CDR3 extends over 18 amino acids. The data originate from a study of T cell responses to AZD1222 COVID-19 vaccine. Some clones are missing from TCRdb's copy, which holds only in-frame ones; the method was immunoSEQ multiplex PCR. The data hold 130,000 to 150,000 clones, with 92% observed a single time. General study findings and limits: Only after the peak T cell response were repertoires sampled. Donors, mostly white British, included more females; clonal diversity was possibly underestimated. Following two doses of AZD1222, Spike-specific TCR breadth and depth rose. Nearly half of spike-specific TCRs reportedly go after variant regions that carry no mutations.

This receptor was obtained from an adult in good health. Specimen: peripheral blood, collected on day 0 of AZD1222 vaccination. The chain joins TRBV19 to TRBJ2-1; tentatively, D is TRBD1 or TRBD2 (5 bases each). The CDR3 DNA reads TGTGCCAGTAGTATCCTCCCCGGGACGTCTGTGGGGTCGGATGAGCAGTTCTTC. It translates to CASSILPGTSVGSDEQFF.